This record covers a single TCR beta chain. The sample comes from a study of blood T cell repertoires in COVID-19. Looking at the study overall: From the United States, Italy and Spain came samples of acute and convalescent COVID-19. Nucleic acid was either cDNA or gDNA, and it came from T cells, B-cell-depleted T cells, or PBMCs.

How the authors handled the data: Scientists estimated how many nucleated cells there were by amplifying reference gene primers. Generated by immunoSEQ multiplex PCR, the TCRdb table keeps only in-frame clones and is missing some. The V and J calls and clone size are taken from that table; D and trimming were inferred from the DNA. The table has about 210,000 clones, 88% seen once. The receptor was isolated from a man aged 35-49 years with acute or convalescent COVID-19. Sequencing was performed on peripheral blood.

CDR3: CASSLWGGGNQPQHF. The CDR3 DNA reads as TGTGCCAGCTCTTTGTGGGGGGGTGGCAATCAGCCCCAGCATTTT. The chain combines TRBV27 with TRBJ1-5; D possibly corresponds to TRBD1 (5 bases). Trimming removed 8 bases from V and 2 bases from J, with 16 bases in between. Germline V gives CDR1 MNHEY, CDR2 SMNVEV (reference sequence). The CDR3 contains 15 residues.